The 5 T cell receptor beta chains below all came from one sample that was sequenced in a study of blood T cell repertoires in COVID-19. TCRdb keeps only in-frame clones here, not all; method: immunoSEQ multiplex PCR. The table shows around 300,000 clones, with roughly 90% occurring only once. The source material was PBMCs or T cells enriched from blood (not recorded which). The receptors originated from a woman under 30 with acute COVID-19.

The V gene is TRBV27, the J gene TRBJ2-2, with 7 bases that match TRBD2. With 6 bases clipped from V and 4 bases from J, the junction kept 5 bases outside the gene matches. CDR3 size: 14 residues. CDR1 is MNHEY, CDR2 SMNVEV, per germline (reference sequence). The CDR3 loop is CASRPLATTGELFF. For the CDR3, the DNA is TGTGCCAGCAGGCCACTAGCGACCACCGGGGAGCTGTTTTTT.

The chain uses TRBV10-3 and TRBJ1-2; D possibly corresponds to TRBD1 (6 bases). V lost 3 bases, J lost 3 bases, and 8 bases lay in between. Germline assignment: CDR1 ENHRY and CDR2 SYGVKD. This CDR3 contains 13 residues. The CDR3 loop reads CAISDNRDYGYTF. The DNA of the CDR3 is TGTGCCATCAGTGACAACAGGGACTATGGCTACACCTTC.

The rearrangement joins TRBV5-1 to TRBJ1-4; D is perhaps TRBD1 (5 bases). CDR1 is SGHRS and CDR2 is YFSETQ in the germline V gene. The CDR3 has 17 residues. The V gene lost 0 bases and the J gene lost 0 bases, with 12 bases spanning the gap. The CDR3 loop reads CASSLGQFFATNEKLFF. The CDR3 nucleotides read TGCGCCAGCAGCTTGGGACAGTTCTTTGCAACTAATGAAAAACTGTTTTTT.

This chain connects TRBV2 to TRBJ1-5, with D uncertain. Trimming cost V 2 bases and J 4 bases, with 12 bases left between them. CDR1 is SNHLY, CDR2 FYNNEI, per germline. The CDR3 is 15 amino acids. This CDR3 is CASSEFQTENQPQHF. The CDR3, as DNA: TGTGCCAGCAGTGAATTCCAGACGGAGAATCAGCCCCAGCATTTT.

The V and J genes are TRBV5-6 and TRBJ1-4, with TRBD1 matching over 7 bases. The junction had 6 bases not matched to a gene; V was cut back by 3 bases and J by 4 bases. The CDR3 covers 15 residues. Per germline, CDR1 SGHDT and CDR2 YYEEEE. CDR3 bases: TGTGCCAGCAGCTACGGGACAGATGATAATGAAAAACTGTTTTTT. Amino acids: CASSYGTDDNEKLFF.